This T cell receptor beta chain stems from a study of T cell responses to AZD1222 COVID-19 vaccine. Method: immunoSEQ multiplex PCR; TCRdb's copy keeps in-frame clones and lacks some. The sample has more than 150,000 clones, around 87% seen once. The CDR3 contains 14 residues. Trimming removed 5 bases from V and 9 bases from J; junction bases left unmatched: 9. The germline gives CDR1 SEHNR, CDR2 FQNEAQ (reference sequence). The sample here was peripheral blood, taken 28 days after the second AZD1222 dose. The chain joins TRBV7-9 to TRBJ2-1; 8 bases are a match to TRBD2. The sequence derives from an adult who received the AZD1222 COVID-19 vaccine. The CDR3 DNA reads as TGTGCCAGCAGCCAAAGCGGGAGTGTAGGTGAGCAGTTCTTC. It yields the protein CASSQSGSVGEQFF.